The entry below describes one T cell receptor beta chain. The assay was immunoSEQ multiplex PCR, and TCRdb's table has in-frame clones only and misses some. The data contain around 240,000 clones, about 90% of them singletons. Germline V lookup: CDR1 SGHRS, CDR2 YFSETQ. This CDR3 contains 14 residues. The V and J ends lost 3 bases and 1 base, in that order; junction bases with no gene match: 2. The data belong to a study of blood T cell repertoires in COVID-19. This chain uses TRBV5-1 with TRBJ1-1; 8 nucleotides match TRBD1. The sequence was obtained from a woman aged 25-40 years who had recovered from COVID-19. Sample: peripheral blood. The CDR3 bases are TGCGCCAGCAGCTCGGGACAGGCGAACACTGAAGCTTTCTTT. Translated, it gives CASSSGQANTEAFF. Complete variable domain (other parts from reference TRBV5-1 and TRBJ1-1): KAGVTQTPRYLIKTRGQQVTLSCSPISGHRSVSWYQQTPGQGLQFLFEYFSETQRNKGNFPGRFSGRQFSNSRSEMNVSTLELGDSALYLCASSSGQANTEAFFGQGTRLTVV.